This T cell receptor beta chain was recorded in a study of memory CD4+ T cells and cytomegalovirus serostatus. Single viable CD3+CD4+CD8-CD45RO+ cells were sorted as the memory CD4+ T cells. TCRdb keeps only in-frame clones here, not all; method: immunoSEQ multiplex PCR. The profile shows approximately 92,000 clones, around 80% of them singletons. The trim removed 6 bases at V and 3 bases at J, leaving 3 bases unmatched. Germline loops: CDR1 SGHNT, CDR2 YENEEA. There are 13 residues in the CDR3. The sample comprised memory CD4+ T cells from blood. This TCR came from an adult in good health and CMV-seropositive. This chain links TRBV11-3 with TRBJ1-1; 8 bases agree with TRBD1. The CDR3 region is CASSQGADTEAFF. CDR3 DNA sequence: TGTGCCAGCAGTCAGGGGGCTGACACTGAAGCTTTCTTT. Using reference TRBV11-3 and TRBJ1-1 for the parts outside the CDR3, the full variable domain is EAGVVQSPRYKIIEKKQPVAFWCNPISGHNTLYWYLQNLGQGPELLIRYENEEAVDDSQLPKDRFSAERLKGVDSTLKIQPAELGDSAVYLCASSQGADTEAFFGQGTRLTVV.